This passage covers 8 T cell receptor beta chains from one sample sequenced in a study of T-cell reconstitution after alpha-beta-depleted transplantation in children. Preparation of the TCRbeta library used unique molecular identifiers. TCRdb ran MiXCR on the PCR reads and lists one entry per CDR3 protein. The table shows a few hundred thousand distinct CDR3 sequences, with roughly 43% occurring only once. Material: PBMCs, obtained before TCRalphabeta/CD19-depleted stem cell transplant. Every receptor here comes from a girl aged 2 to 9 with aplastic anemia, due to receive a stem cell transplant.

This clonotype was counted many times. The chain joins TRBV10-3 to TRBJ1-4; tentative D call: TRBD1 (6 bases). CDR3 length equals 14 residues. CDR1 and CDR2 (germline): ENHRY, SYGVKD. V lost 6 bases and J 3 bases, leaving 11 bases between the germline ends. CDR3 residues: CAISGGQANEKLFF. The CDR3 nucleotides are TGTGCCATCAGCGGGGGGCAGGCTAATGAAAAACTGTTTTTT.

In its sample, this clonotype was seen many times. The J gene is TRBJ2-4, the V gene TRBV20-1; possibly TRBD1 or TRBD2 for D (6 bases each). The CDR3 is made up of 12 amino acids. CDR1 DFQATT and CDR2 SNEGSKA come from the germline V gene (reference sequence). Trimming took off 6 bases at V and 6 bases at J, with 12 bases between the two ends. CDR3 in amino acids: CSAIGGLNIQYF. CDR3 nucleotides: TGCAGTGCCATAGGGGGACTAAACATTCAGTACTTC.

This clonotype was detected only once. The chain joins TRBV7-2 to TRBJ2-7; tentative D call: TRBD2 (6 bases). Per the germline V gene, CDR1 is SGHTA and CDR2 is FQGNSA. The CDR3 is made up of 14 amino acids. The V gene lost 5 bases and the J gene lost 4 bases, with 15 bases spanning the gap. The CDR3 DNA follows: TGTGCCAGCAGCCTAGGAGCTGGACTATACGAGCAGTACTTC. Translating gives CASSLGAGLYEQYF. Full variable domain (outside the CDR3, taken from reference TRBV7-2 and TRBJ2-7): GAGVSQSPSNKVTEKGKDVELRCDPISGHTALYWYRQSLGQGLEFLIYFQGNSAPDKSGLPSDRFSAERTGGSVSTLTIQRTQQEDSAVYLCASSLGAGLYEQYFGPGTRLTVT.

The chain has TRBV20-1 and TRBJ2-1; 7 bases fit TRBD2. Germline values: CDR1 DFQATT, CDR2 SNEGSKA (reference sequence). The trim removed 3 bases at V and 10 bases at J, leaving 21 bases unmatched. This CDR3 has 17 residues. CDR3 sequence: CSASPRNLAVLEEEQFF. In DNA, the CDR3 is TGCAGTGCTAGCCCCCGGAATCTAGCGGTATTAGAGGAGGAGCAGTTCTTC.

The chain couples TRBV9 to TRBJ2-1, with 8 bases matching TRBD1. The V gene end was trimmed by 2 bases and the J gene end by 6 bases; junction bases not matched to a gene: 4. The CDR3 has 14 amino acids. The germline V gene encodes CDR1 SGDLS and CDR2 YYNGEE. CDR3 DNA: TGTGCCAGCAGCGTCGACAGGGGAGGCAATGAGCAGTTCTTC. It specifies CASSVDRGGNEQFF. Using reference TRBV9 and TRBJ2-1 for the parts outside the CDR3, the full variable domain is DSGVTQTPKHLITATGQRVTLRCSPRSGDLSVYWYQQSLDQGLQFLIQYYNGEERAKGNILERFSAQQFPDLHSELNLSSLELGDSALYFCASSVDRGGNEQFFGPGTRLTVL.

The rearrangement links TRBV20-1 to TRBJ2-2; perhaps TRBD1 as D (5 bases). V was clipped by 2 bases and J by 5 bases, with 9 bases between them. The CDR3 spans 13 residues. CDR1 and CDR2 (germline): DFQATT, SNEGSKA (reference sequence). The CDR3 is CSARSDRTGELFF. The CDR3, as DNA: TGCAGTGCTAGATCCGACAGAACCGGGGAGCTGTTTTTT.

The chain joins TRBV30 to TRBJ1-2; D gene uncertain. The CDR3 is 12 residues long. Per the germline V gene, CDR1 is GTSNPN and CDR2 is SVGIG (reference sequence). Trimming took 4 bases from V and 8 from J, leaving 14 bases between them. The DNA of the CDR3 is TGTGCCTGGACTTACTCTCCGGGGGGCTACACCTTC. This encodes CAWTYSPGGYTF.

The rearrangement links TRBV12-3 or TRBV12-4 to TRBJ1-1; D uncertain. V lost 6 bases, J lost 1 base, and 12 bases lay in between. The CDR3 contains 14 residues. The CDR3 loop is CASSQRNRNTEAFF. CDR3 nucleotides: TGTGCCAGCAGCCAAAGGAACCGGAACACTGAAGCTTTCTTT.